Detailed here is one T cell receptor (beta chain). Within 2 weeks of study entry, exposed participants had contacted a PCR-confirmed or clinician-diagnosed COVID-19 case. The sample is drawn from a study of blood T cell repertoires in COVID-19. Only in-frame clones appear in the TCRdb table, and some are missing; sequencing was by immunoSEQ multiplex PCR. The sample records roughly 270,000 clones, 80% to 85% being singletons. Trimming removed 3 bases from V and 8 bases from J, with 10 bases in between. There are 12 residues in the CDR3. This chain joins TRBV12-3 or TRBV12-4 and TRBJ1-2; a weak D match, TRBD1 (5 bases). This sequence was found in a man between 40 and 49 years old who had been exposed to COVID-19. The sample consisted of PBMCs or T cells enriched from blood (not recorded which). DNA of the CDR3: TGTGCCAGCAGTTTGGGGGGTGGCGGCTACACCTTC. Its translation is CASSLGGGGYTF.